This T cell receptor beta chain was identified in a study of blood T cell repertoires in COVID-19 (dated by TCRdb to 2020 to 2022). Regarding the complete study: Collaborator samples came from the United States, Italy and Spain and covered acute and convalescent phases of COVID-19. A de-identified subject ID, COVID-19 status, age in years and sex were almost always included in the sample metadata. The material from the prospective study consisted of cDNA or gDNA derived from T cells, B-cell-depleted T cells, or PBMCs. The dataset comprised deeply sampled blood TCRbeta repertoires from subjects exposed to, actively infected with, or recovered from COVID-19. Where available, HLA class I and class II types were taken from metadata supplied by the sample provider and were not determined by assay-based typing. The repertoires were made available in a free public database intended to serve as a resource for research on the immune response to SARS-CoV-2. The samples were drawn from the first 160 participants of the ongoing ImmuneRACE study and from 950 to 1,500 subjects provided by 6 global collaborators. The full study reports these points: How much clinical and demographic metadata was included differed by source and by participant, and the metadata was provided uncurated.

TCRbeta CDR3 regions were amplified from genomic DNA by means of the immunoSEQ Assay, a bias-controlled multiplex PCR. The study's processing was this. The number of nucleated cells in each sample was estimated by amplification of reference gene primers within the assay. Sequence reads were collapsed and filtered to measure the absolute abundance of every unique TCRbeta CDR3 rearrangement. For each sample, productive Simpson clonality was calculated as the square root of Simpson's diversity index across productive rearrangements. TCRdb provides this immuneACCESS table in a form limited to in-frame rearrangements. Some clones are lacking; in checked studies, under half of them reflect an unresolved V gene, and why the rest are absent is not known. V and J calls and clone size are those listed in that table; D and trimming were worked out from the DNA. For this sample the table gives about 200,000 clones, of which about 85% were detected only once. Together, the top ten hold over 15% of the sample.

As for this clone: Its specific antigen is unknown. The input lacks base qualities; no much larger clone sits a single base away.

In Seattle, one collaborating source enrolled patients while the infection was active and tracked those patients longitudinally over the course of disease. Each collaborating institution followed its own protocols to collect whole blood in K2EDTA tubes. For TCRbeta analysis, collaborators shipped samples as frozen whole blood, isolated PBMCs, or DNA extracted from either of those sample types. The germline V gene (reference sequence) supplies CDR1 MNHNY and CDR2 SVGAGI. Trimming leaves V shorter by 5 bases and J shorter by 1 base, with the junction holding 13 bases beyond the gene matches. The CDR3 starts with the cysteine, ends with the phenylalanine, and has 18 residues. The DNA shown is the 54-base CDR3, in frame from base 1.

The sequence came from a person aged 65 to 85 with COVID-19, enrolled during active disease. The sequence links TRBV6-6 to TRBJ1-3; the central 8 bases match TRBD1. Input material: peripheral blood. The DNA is TGTGCCAGCAGTCCTGACAGGGGCACGACCCAATCTGGAAACACCATATATTTT. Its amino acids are CASSPDRGTTQSGNTIYF.